This TCR beta chain was documented in a study of T cells expressing NK-cell markers. The CDR3 spans 12 residues. Germline CDR1 reads SNHLY; CDR2 reads FYNNEI. With UMIs, 5'RACE template switching was used to make TCR beta cDNA. Each CDR3 protein gets one entry in TCRdb, which reprocessed the 5' RACE reads and gives no DNA. This sample's table has some 16,000 distinct CDR3 sequences. This clonotype was obtained from a man aged 18 to 69 in good health. J is TRBJ2-1 and V is TRBV2. The source material was blood T cells: a sorted CD56 or NKG2C T cell subset, CD4+ or CD8+ T cells, or bulk PBMC T cells (not recorded which). CDR3 in amino acids: CASSEAFIEQFF.